The 28 T cell receptor beta chains below were found in one sample sequenced in a study of CD8+ T cells in alopecia areata. Extraction and reverse transcription of RNA yielded cDNA as the sequencing template. Assay: immunoSEQ multiplex PCR; the TCRdb copy retains only in-frame clones and omits some. The sample records about 200,000 clones, about three fifths being singletons. This specimen consisted of CD4+ T cells sorted from blood, obtained at week 0. The source is a human donor with alopecia areata.

This sequence joins TRBV29-1 and TRBJ2-1, with D maybe TRBD2 (5 bases). The CDR3 has 12 amino acids. Germline V CDR1 and CDR2: SQVTM, ANQGSEA. Trimming removed 3 bases from V and 6 bases from J, with 9 bases in between. CDR3 region: CSVDSGVNEQFF. The CDR3 DNA follows: TGCAGCGTTGATTCCGGGGTCAATGAGCAGTTCTTC.

The CDR3 sequence is CASSLRGSRSPLHF. CDR3 nucleotides: TGTGCCAGCAGCTTGAGAGGTTCGAGGTCACCCCTCCACTTT. This sequence joins TRBV5-6 and TRBJ1-6; D call uncertain. Trimming took 1 base from V and 10 from J, leaving 12 bases between them. The CDR3 spans 14 residues. Germline CDR1 SGHDT, CDR2 YYEEEE.

The chain links TRBV7-9 to TRBJ1-5, with 9 bases lining up with TRBD1. Germline CDR1 reads SEHNR; CDR2 reads FQNEAQ (reference sequence). Unmatched junction bases numbered 5, after V lost 5 bases and J lost 6 bases. The CDR3 contains 14 residues. CDR3 residues: CASSPQGAGQPQHF. CDR3 nucleotides: TGTGCCAGCAGCCCACAGGGGGCCGGTCAGCCCCAGCATTTT.

The chain links TRBV30 to TRBJ2-5; the match to TRBD2 covers 7 bases. Germline trimming cut 4 bases from V and 4 bases from J; bases unmatched to any gene: 12. The V gene's germline CDR1 is GTSNPN and CDR2 SVGIG (reference sequence). There are 15 residues in the CDR3. CDR3 loop: CAWTPAGAVGETQYF. In DNA, the CDR3 is TGTGCCTGGACTCCGGCGGGAGCGGTCGGAGAGACCCAGTACTTC. Combining the CDR3 with reference TRBV30 and TRBJ2-5 gives the whole variable domain SQTIHQWPATLVQPVGSPLSLECTVEGTSNPNLYWYRQAAGRGLQLLFYSVGIGQISSEVPQNLSASRPQDRQFILSSKKLLLSDSGFYLCAWTPAGAVGETQYFGPGTRLLVL.

The chain uses TRBV11-1 and TRBJ2-1; 8 bases fit TRBD2. V lost 5 bases and J lost 3; bases outside the gene matches: 6. Per germline, CDR1 SGHAT and CDR2 FQDESV (reference sequence). CDR3 length: 15 residues. The CDR3 is CASSQLAGFYNEQFF. The CDR3 DNA follows: TGTGCCAGCAGCCAGTTAGCGGGGTTCTACAATGAGCAGTTCTTC.

The chain is built from TRBV29-1 and TRBJ2-1, with 14 bases aligning to TRBD2. The CDR3 has 17 amino acids. Unmatched junction bases numbered 10, after V lost 2 bases and J lost 7 bases. Germline V CDR1 and CDR2: SQVTM, ANQGSEA. In DNA form, the CDR3 reads TGCAGCGTTGAAAAAAGACTAGCGGGGGGGCCTTTTAATGAGCAGTTCTTC. This translates into CSVEKRLAGGPFNEQFF.

The chain links TRBV6-5 to TRBJ2-7, with D perhaps TRBD1 or TRBD2 (6 bases each). This CDR3 is 13 amino acids long. CDR1 MNHEY and CDR2 SVGAGI come from the germline V gene. Trimming took 5 bases from V and 6 from J, leaving 14 bases between them. CDR3 sequence (DNA): TGTGCCAGCAGTGAAACTCGGGGGCGCGAGCAGTACTTC. Encoded protein: CASSETRGREQYF.

J is TRBJ1-1 and V is TRBV5-1, with D perhaps TRBD1 (5 bases). The CDR3 spans 14 residues. Trimming removed 2 bases at V and 2 bases at J, with 10 bases between. CDR1 is SGHRS and CDR2 is YFSETQ in the germline V gene. This chain's CDR3 is CASSFVGANTEAFF. DNA for the CDR3: TGCGCCAGCAGCTTCGTAGGGGCAAACACTGAAGCTTTCTTT.

This chain connects TRBV30 to TRBJ2-6; TRBD2 might be the D (6 bases). The germline V gene encodes CDR1 GTSNPN and CDR2 SVGIG (reference sequence). The V gene lost 3 bases and the J gene lost 2 bases, with 8 bases spanning the gap. The CDR3 is 14 amino acids. CDR3 sequence (DNA): TGTGCCTGGAGCAGGGAGGCTGGGGCCAACGTCCTGACTTTC. Its protein product is CAWSREAGANVLTF.

The V call is TRBV5-1, the J call TRBJ2-2, with D possibly called TRBD1 or TRBD2 (5 bases each). CDR1 is SGHRS and CDR2 is YFSETQ in the germline V gene. V was trimmed by 1 base and J by 7 bases, leaving 11 bases between them. The CDR3 is 14 residues long. CDR3 sequence (DNA): TGCGCCAGCAGCTTGTCAGGGACGTACGGGGAGCTGTTTTTT. Its translation is CASSLSGTYGELFF. The whole variable domain, remainder taken from reference TRBV5-1 and TRBJ2-2, is KAGVTQTPRYLIKTRGQQVTLSCSPISGHRSVSWYQQTPGQGLQFLFEYFSETQRNKGNFPGRFSGRQFSNSRSEMNVSTLELGDSALYLCASSLSGTYGELFFGEGSRLTVL.

The chain couples TRBV11-2 to TRBJ2-1, with a weak D call TRBD2 (5 bases). The V gene's germline CDR1 is SGHAT and CDR2 FQNNGV. V dropped 3 bases and J dropped 6 bases, with 6 bases sitting between them. The CDR3 is 12 amino acids. The CDR3 sequence is CASSLRANEQFF. CDR3 coding DNA: TGTGCCAGCAGCTTGAGGGCCAATGAGCAGTTCTTC.

The genes are TRBV15 and TRBJ2-1; 13 bases agree with TRBD2. Germline CDR1 LNHNV, CDR2 YYDKDF (reference sequence). This CDR3 has 17 residues. V shed 5 bases and J 9 bases; nucleotides not matched to a gene: 13. The CDR3 coding sequence is TGTGCCACCAGCCTCCGGACTAGCGGGAGAGGGAGCGCTGAGCAGTTCTTC. Translated, it gives CATSLRTSGRGSAEQFF.

In this sample, this clone turned up once. This chain uses TRBV18 with TRBJ2-1, with no clear D. This CDR3 contains 15 residues. The V and J ends lost 2 bases and 6 bases respectively, with 14 bases between them. Germline assignment: CDR1 KGHSH and CDR2 LQKENI. Here the CDR3 DNA reads TGTGCCAGCTCACCAGGGATTGTGGCTGGCAATGAGCAGTTCTTC. It yields the protein CASSPGIVAGNEQFF.

The V gene is TRBV4-1, the J gene TRBJ1-4, with TRBD1 as a possible D gene (5 bases). V shed 4 bases and J shed 4 bases, with 22 bases lying between them. In germline, CDR1 is MGHRA, CDR2 YSYEKL. The CDR3 spans 18 residues. The CDR3 reads CASSPRHPSGVFNEKLFF. The CDR3 DNA is TGCGCCAGCAGCCCCCGACACCCGTCGGGGGTCTTTAATGAAAAACTGTTTTTT.

The chain has TRBV29-1 and TRBJ1-1; D unresolved. Per germline, CDR1 SQVTM and CDR2 ANQGSEA. The CDR3 is 14 residues long. V shed 4 bases and J shed 7 bases, with 19 bases lying between them. CDR3 protein: CSVVRLLNTDEAFF. In nucleotides, the CDR3 is TGCAGCGTTGTTAGGTTGTTGAACACAGATGAAGCTTTCTTT.

The rearrangement joins TRBV30 to TRBJ2-2; 10 bases fit TRBD2. The CDR3 length is 17 residues. V lost 4 bases to trimming and J lost 4 bases; unmatched junction nucleotides: 12. CDR1 GTSNPN and CDR2 SVGIG come from the germline V gene (reference sequence). CDR3 sequence (DNA): TGTGCCTGGACAAACCTTTACAGCGGGAGGGCCACCGGGGAGCTGTTTTTT. Translating it yields CAWTNLYSGRATGELFF.

This clone was seen a single time. J is TRBJ1-1 and V is TRBV2; no clear D. This CDR3 contains 14 residues. Germline loops: CDR1 SNHLY, CDR2 FYNNEI. The ends were cut back, 6 bases at V and 6 bases at J, with 17 bases in the middle. The CDR3 protein is CASRNSEGSAEAFF. CDR3 DNA: TGTGCCAGCAGAAATTCCGAAGGGAGTGCTGAAGCTTTCTTT.

The chain recombines TRBV4-1 with TRBJ1-3; D is unresolved. Germline CDR1 MGHRA, CDR2 YSYEKL. The CDR3 consists of 13 residues. V shed 4 bases and J shed 4 bases, with 8 bases lying between them. This CDR3 is CASSRYLGNTIYF. CDR3 DNA: TGCGCCAGCAGCCGTTACTTGGGAAACACCATATATTTT.

This clone was counted only a few times. J is TRBJ1-1 and V is TRBV4-2; D is perhaps TRBD1 (5 bases). In germline, CDR1 is LGHNA, CDR2 YNFKEQ. This CDR3 is built from 16 residues. V was trimmed by 4 bases and J by 1 base, leaving 16 bases between them. DNA for the CDR3: TGTGCCAGCAGCCCAGTCGGGGGGACTGAGAACACTGAAGCTTTCTTT. Its protein product is CASSPVGGTENTEAFF.

V is TRBV27 and J is TRBJ1-4; unclear D gene. V was clipped by 6 bases and J by 7 bases, with 18 bases between them. CDR3 length: 15 amino acids. Germline lookup yields CDR1 MNHEY and CDR2 SMNVEV (reference sequence). The CDR3 here is CASRSMRRDSEKLFF. The CDR3 nucleotides read TGTGCCAGCAGATCTATGAGGAGGGATAGTGAAAAACTGTTTTTT.

Only a few counts were recorded for this clone. The chain links TRBV5-1 to TRBJ1-1; no definite D call. This CDR3 is 14 amino acids long. Trimming shortened V by 1 base and J by 1 base, and 8 bases separated the two germline ends. CDR1 is SGHRS and CDR2 is YFSETQ in the germline V gene. CDR3 in DNA: TGCGCCAGCAGCTTGTTTGTGCCGAACACTGAAGCTTTCTTT. Residues: CASSLFVPNTEAFF.

Notes on this clone: A junction boundary mismatches the germline segment, possibly from a read error. The rearrangement links TRBV7-3 to TRBJ2-5, with no clear D. This CDR3 contains 14 residues. Germline CDR1 is SGHTA and CDR2 is FQGTGA. The CDR3 sequence: CTSSLRDTQETQYF. The DNA of the CDR3 is TGTACCAGCAGCTTACGAGACACCCAAGAGACCCAGTACTTC.

This chain connects TRBV7-2 to TRBJ2-7, with D uncertain. The germline V gene encodes CDR1 SGHTA and CDR2 FQGNSA. V lost 1 base to trimming and J lost 1 base, with 8 bases between them. The CDR3 is 14 residues long. The CDR3 bases are TGTGCCAGCAGCTTAGGGCCGGATTCCTACGAGCAGTACTTC. Its translation is CASSLGPDSYEQYF.

Only a few counts were recorded for this clone. The junction departs from the called germline gene at one end, perhaps through a read error. V and J are TRBV10-3 and TRBJ2-6; D possibly matches TRBD1 or TRBD2 (6 bases each). The CDR3 loop spans 16 amino acids. Germline CDR1 and CDR2: ENHRY and SYGVKD. The CDR3 bases are TGTGCCATCAGTCGAGTCGGGGGCTCTCGGGCCAACGTCCTGACTTTC. Residues: CAISRVGGSRANVLTF.

The chain employs TRBV2 and TRBJ2-3; 7 nucleotides match TRBD1. The CDR3 has 15 residues. Germline V gene lookup returns CDR1 SNHLY and CDR2 FYNNEI. Trimming cost V 6 bases and J 1 base; bases outside gene matches: 7. The CDR3 DNA reads as TGTGCCAGCAGCACGACAGGGCTAGGCACAGATACGCAGTATTTT. This encodes CASSTTGLGTDTQYF.

The chain is built from TRBV30 and TRBJ2-6; 9 bases fit TRBD1. This CDR3 has 14 amino acids. With 5 bases clipped from V and 9 bases from J, the junction kept 8 bases outside the gene matches. CDR1 and CDR2 (germline): GTSNPN, SVGIG (reference sequence). DNA for the CDR3: TGTGCCTGGGGAACAGGGGGCTCATTCAACGTCCTGACTTTC. Encoded protein: CAWGTGGSFNVLTF.

This sequence joins TRBV29-1 and TRBJ2-5; 8 bases fit TRBD1. Germline V gene data show CDR1 as SQVTM and CDR2 as ANQGSEA. V dropped 3 bases and J dropped 4; count of bases not matched to a gene: 10. The length of the CDR3 is 15 residues. CDR3 protein: CSVDHRGSPRETQYF. The CDR3 DNA reads as TGCAGCGTTGACCACAGGGGGTCTCCCAGAGAGACCCAGTACTTC.

The gene calls are TRBV7-9 and TRBJ1-5; 9 bases align to TRBD1. CDR3 size: 14 residues. V lost 6 bases, J lost 0 bases, and 0 bases stayed unmatched. Germline CDR1 is SEHNR and CDR2 is FQNEAQ (reference sequence). For the CDR3, the DNA is TGTGCCAGCAGACAGGGGGCTAGCAATCAGCCCCAGCATTTT. This gives the protein CASRQGASNQPQHF.